This passage covers 4 T cell receptor beta chains from one sample sequenced in a study of cytomegalovirus exposure and HLA in healthy donors. Vbeta (60) and Jbeta (13) primers were used in the PCR. Clones were read by immunoSEQ multiplex PCR, and TCRdb kept only the in-frame ones, dropping some. The table has more than 95,000 clones, approximately 79% seen once. The specimen was PBMCs. All receptors come from a man aged 50-60 years in good health and CMV-seropositive.

The rearrangement joins TRBV7-2 to TRBJ1-3; D remains ambiguous. The ends were cut back, 4 bases at V and 3 bases at J, with 10 bases in the middle. The germline V gene encodes CDR1 SGHTA and CDR2 FQGNSA. The CDR3 contains 14 residues. CDR3 sequence reads: CASSSHLVGNTIYF. The CDR3 bases are TGTGCCAGCAGCTCCCACCTAGTTGGAAACACCATATATTTT.

This sequence joins TRBV18 and TRBJ2-2; 7 positions agree with TRBD1. CDR1 is KGHSH, CDR2 LQKENI, per germline. The CDR3 length is 15 residues. V shed 5 bases and J 4 bases; nucleotides not matched to a gene: 7. CDR3 loop: CASSDGTASTGELFF. The CDR3 bases are TGTGCCAGCTCAGATGGGACAGCAAGCACCGGGGAGCTGTTTTTT.

This clone occurred a few times. Within the sample, other DNA sequences also encode this same CDR3. The rearrangement uses TRBV7-9 and TRBJ2-5; 11 bases match TRBD2. Trimming removed 1 base from V and 5 bases from J; junction bases left unmatched: 6. There are 16 residues in the CDR3. From germline, CDR1 is SEHNR and CDR2 FQNEAQ (reference sequence). The CDR3 sequence: CASSLVLAGVRETQYF. CDR3 DNA: TGTGCCAGCAGCTTAGTACTAGCGGGAGTAAGGGAGACCCAGTACTTC.

In the case of this clone: Other DNA variants within this sample encode the same CDR3. V usage is TRBV7-2 and J usage is TRBJ2-5; 15 bases line up with TRBD2. V lost 5 bases to trimming and J lost 5 bases; unmatched junction nucleotides: 15. This CDR3 is 19 amino acids long. CDR1 SGHTA and CDR2 FQGNSA come from the germline V gene. This CDR3 reads CASSRGLAGGSSLRETQYF. Written as DNA, the CDR3 is TGTGCCAGCAGCAGAGGACTAGCGGGAGGGAGTTCTTTGAGGGAGACCCAGTACTTC.